The next 4 T cell receptor beta chains were all read from a single sample in a study of blood T cell repertoires in COVID-19. Method: immunoSEQ multiplex PCR; TCRdb's copy keeps in-frame clones and lacks some. The sample carries just under 350,000 clones, around nine tenths recorded once. Sequencing was done on a sample of peripheral blood. All receptors come from a woman in her 70s with COVID-19, enrolled during active disease.

This chain connects TRBV19 to TRBJ1-6; D unresolved. With 3 bases removed from V and 9 bases from J, the gap between germline ends came to 6 bases. This CDR3 comprises 12 residues. Germline-derived CDR1 and CDR2 are LNHDA and SQIVND (reference sequence). The CDR3 coding sequence is TGTGCCAGTAGTATCCCCGGTTCACCCCTCCACTTT. This gives the protein CASSIPGSPLHF.

This chain connects TRBV6-1 to TRBJ1-2; D remains ambiguous. The germline CDR1 and CDR2 sequences are MNHNS and SASEGT. Trimming took off 2 bases at V and 8 bases at J, with 9 bases between the two ends. This CDR3 contains 12 residues. The CDR3 sequence: CASSENSYGYTF. In DNA, the CDR3 is TGTGCCAGCAGTGAAAACAGCTACGGCTACACCTTC.

The chain is built from TRBV29-1 and TRBJ2-5; tentatively, D is TRBD1 (6 bases). Germline lookup yields CDR1 SQVTM and CDR2 ANQGSEA. V dropped 7 bases and J dropped 5 bases, with 20 bases sitting between them. This CDR3 has 14 residues. CDR3 nucleotide sequence: TGCAGCGCCGATTGGGACACCGCATTGGAGACCCAGTACTTC. It yields the protein CSADWDTALETQYF. Looking up the rest from reference TRBV29-1 and TRBJ2-5 gives the full variable domain: SAVISQKPSRDICQRGTSLTIQCQVDSQVTMMFWYRQQPGQSLTLIATANQGSEATYESGFVIDKFPISRPNLTFSTLTVSNMSPEDSSIYLCSADWDTALETQYFGPGTRLLVL.

CDR3 amino acids: CASSVAGDTEAFF. The CDR3, as DNA: TGTGCCAGCAGTGTAGCAGGGGACACTGAAGCTTTCTTT. The chain has TRBV6-1 and TRBJ1-1; possibly TRBD1 for D (6 bases). The CDR3 runs to 13 residues. V was trimmed by 4 bases and J by 3 bases, leaving 9 bases between them. Germline-derived CDR1 and CDR2 are MNHNS and SASEGT.